Listed below are T cell receptor beta chains from one sample, sequenced in a study of T cells after yellow fever vaccination. MiXCR, run by TCRdb on the 5' RACE reads, gives a single entry per CDR3 protein. The sample has 150,000 to 200,000 distinct CDR3 sequences; roughly 8.8% are singletons. Sample: CD8+ T cells sorted from PBMCs, taken 45 days after the yellow fever booster vaccination. Source of these receptors: a man younger than 35 who received the YFV17D yellow fever vaccine. CDR3s include the opening cysteine and the closing phenylalanine or tryptophan. Each record gives: D gene, V gene, J gene, clone size, CDR3 DNA, CDR3 protein. A D gene is named only where the DNA matches it firmly. Clone size appears in some rows only: once, few, many, or a class for an expanded clone.

NA,TRBV19,TRBJ1-6,NA,TGTGCCAGTAGTCCTGCAGTTGATTCACCCCTCCACTTT,CASSPAVDSPLHF
TRBD1,TRBV6-5,TRBJ2-1,NA,TGTGCCAGCAGTTGGACAGGGTCCTACAATGAGCAGTTCTTC,CASSWTGSYNEQFF
NA,TRBV4-1,TRBJ1-5,few,TGCGCCAGCAGCCAGAGATGGAAGGAGGGTCAGCCCCAGCATTTT,CASSQRWKEGQPQHF
NA,TRBV12-3/TRBV12-4,TRBJ2-2,NA,TGTGCCAGCAGTTTATTTTTCAGGCGCACCGGGGAGCTGTTTTTT,CASSLFFRRTGELFF
TRBD2,TRBV10-3,TRBJ2-3,few,TGTGCCATCAAGTTGGCGGGGGAGAGCACAGATACGCAGTATTTT,CAIKLAGESTDTQYF
NA,TRBV4-2,TRBJ1-1,NA,TGTGCCAGCAGCCAAGCGCCCTTAACGAACACTGAAGCTTTCTTT,CASSQAPLTNTEAFF
NA,TRBV6-2/TRBV6-3,TRBJ2-3,NA,TGTGCCAGCAGTTATTGGGTGGGGGATACGCAGTATTTT,CASSYWVGDTQYF
TRBD2,TRBV5-5,TRBJ2-3,few,TGTGCCAGCAGCTTGACTAGCGGGGACTCTAGCACAGATACGCAGTATTTT,CASSLTSGDSSTDTQYF
NA,TRBV4-3,TRBJ2-5,few,TGCGCCAGCAGCCAAGATGGAAGGCCCCAAGAGACCCAGTACTTC,CASSQDGRPQETQYF
TRBD1,TRBV5-1,TRBJ1-6,few,TGCGCCAGCAGCTTGGAGCTCGGGACAGGCCTTTGGTATCGTAATTCACCCCTCCACTTT,CASSLELGTGLWYRNSPLHF
NA,TRBV5-1,TRBJ1-5,many,TGCGCCAGCAGCCTGACCCCCGAAAATCAGCCCCAGCATTTT,CASSLTPENQPQHF
TRBD1,TRBV18,TRBJ2-7,NA,TGTGCCAGCAGTCCGTCCCCCGGGACAGCTGTCTACGAGCAGTACTTC,CASSPSPGTAVYEQYF
NA,TRBV15,TRBJ2-4,many,TGTGCCACCAGCGGAACCCAGGTAGCCAAAAACATTCAGTACTTC,CATSGTQVAKNIQYF
TRBD2,TRBV7-8,TRBJ2-5,many,TGTGCCAGCAGCTTAGCGGCTAGCGGGGGCCCGTACTTC,CASSLAASGGPYF
NA,TRBV7-9,TRBJ2-2,many,TGTGCCAGCAGCCCGTGGACCACCGGGGAGCTGTTTTTT,CASSPWTTGELFF
NA,TRBV9,TRBJ2-1,few,TGTGCCAGCAGCGTAGCTCCCCTCCCCAATGAGCAGTTCTTC,CASSVAPLPNEQFF
NA,TRBV5-1,TRBJ2-7,NA,TGCGCCAGCAGCTTTCACAGGGTATTACACGAGCAGTACTTC,CASSFHRVLHEQYF
TRBD1,TRBV12-3/TRBV12-4,TRBJ1-2,few,TGTGCCAGCAGTTTTCGGGCAGGGGGATTCTATGGCTACACCTTC,CASSFRAGGFYGYTF
NA,TRBV11-2,TRBJ2-1,NA,TGTGCCAGCAGCTTAGATGGCTGGGAAGTTCGATGCAATGAGCAGTTCTTC,CASSLDGWEVRCNEQFF
NA,TRBV4-1,TRBJ1-1,few,TGCGCCAGCAGCCACAGTGGACAGCTGAACACTGAAGCTTTCTTT,CASSHSGQLNTEAFF
NA,TRBV6-2/TRBV6-3,TRBJ1-5,many,TGTGCCAGCAGTTACGGGCAGGGCGGTCAGCCCCAGCATTTT,CASSYGQGGQPQHF
NA,TRBV18,TRBJ2-3,few,TGTGCCAGCTCACCGGAGGGTGCCACAGATACGCAGTATTTT,CASSPEGATDTQYF
TRBD2,TRBV5-1,TRBJ2-1,many,TGCGCCAGCAGCTTGATGGCGGGGGGGCTCGATGAGCAGTTCTTC,CASSLMAGGLDEQFF
NA,TRBV20-1,TRBJ2-3,NA,TGCAGTGCTAGAGATCTTATTGGGGGAATCACAGATACGCAGTATTTT,CSARDLIGGITDTQYF
TRBD2,TRBV6-2/TRBV6-3,TRBJ2-6,few,TGTGCCAGCAGTTACTATCTAGCGGGGCCTGGGGCCAACGTCCTGACTTTC,CASSYYLAGPGANVLTF
TRBD1,TRBV27,TRBJ2-5,many,TGTGCCAGCAGTTTATCGTGGACAGGGGGGGGGAAGACCCAGTACTTC,CASSLSWTGGGKTQYF
NA,TRBV20-1,TRBJ2-1,NA,TGCAGTGCTACCCCCCGGGTGAGCGGCTACAATGAGCAGTTCTTC,CSATPRVSGYNEQFF
NA,TRBV20-1,TRBJ2-1,NA,TGCAGTGCTAGAGATTCTAAAGGGGGGCCTTTAAATGAGCAGTTCTTC,CSARDSKGGPLNEQFF
NA,TRBV5-6,TRBJ2-5,few,TGTGCCAGCAGCTCGGGCCGGGACCGGCAAGAGACCCAGTACTTC,CASSSGRDRQETQYF
TRBD2,TRBV15,TRBJ2-3,few,TGTGCCACCAGCAGAGATGTGGGACTAGCCAAAGATACGCAGTATTTT,CATSRDVGLAKDTQYF
NA,TRBV4-1,TRBJ2-3,NA,TGCGCCAGCAGCCAAGGACCGCTAAGCACAGATACGCAGTATTTT,CASSQGPLSTDTQYF
TRBD2,TRBV12-3/TRBV12-4,TRBJ2-1,few,TGTGCCAGCAGTACTAGCGGGGCCTTGGGGAAGCAGTTCTTC,CASSTSGALGKQFF
NA,TRBV20-1,TRBJ1-3,NA,TGCAGTGCTAGAGATCCTCAAGGAAACACCATATATTTT,CSARDPQGNTIYF
TRBD1,TRBV7-6,TRBJ2-6,few,TGTGCCAGCAGCTTTGGACAGGGGAGCTCTGGGGCCAACGTCCTGACTTTC,CASSFGQGSSGANVLTF
TRBD1,TRBV20-1,TRBJ2-3,NA,TGCAGTGCTAGAGTGATGCTGGGACAGGGGAGGAGGTTCACAGATACGCAGTATTTT,CSARVMLGQGRRFTDTQYF
TRBD1,TRBV7-9,TRBJ1-1,NA,TGTGCCAGCAGCTTATCGACAGGGGGCACTGAAGCTTTCTTT,CASSLSTGGTEAFF
NA,TRBV2,TRBJ2-2,NA,TGTGCCAGGGCTTCGGACAAGAACACCGGGGAGCTGTTTTTT,CARASDKNTGELFF
TRBD2,TRBV20-1,TRBJ2-1,many,TGCAGTGCTAGAGATCCTAGCGGGGGCGAGCAGTTCTTC,CSARDPSGGEQFF
TRBD1,TRBV27,TRBJ2-5,few,TGTGCCAGCAGTGGGACAGGCCAAGAGACCCAGTACTTC,CASSGTGQETQYF
TRBD2,TRBV4-2,TRBJ2-2,NA,TGTGCCAGCAGCCAAGATGGTGGCGGGGGGGCTTACACCGGGGAGCTGTTTTTT,CASSQDGGGGAYTGELFF
NA,TRBV7-9,TRBJ1-5,few,TGTGCCAGCAGCTCGAATGGCCCGGCTAATCAGCCCCAGCATTTT,CASSSNGPANQPQHF
NA,TRBV4-1,TRBJ1-1,few,TGCGCCAGCAGCCAAGATAGGGGGATGGTGAACACTGAAGCTTTCTTT,CASSQDRGMVNTEAFF
NA,TRBV4-1,TRBJ1-2,few,TGCGCCAGCAGCCATCGGAAGGGGGAAGCCCAGAGCTATGGCTACACCTTC,CASSHRKGEAQSYGYTF
NA,TRBV5-1,TRBJ1-2,NA,TGCGCCACAAGGGAGGCCGGGGTACTTTCTGGCTACACCTTC,CATREAGVLSGYTF
TRBD1,TRBV24-1,TRBJ2-6,many,TGTGCCACCCAGGGGGCTGCTGGGGCCAACGTCCTGACTTTC,CATQGAAGANVLTF
NA,TRBV6-5,TRBJ1-3,many,TGTGCCAGCAGTTACGATAGCTCTGGAAACACCATATATTTT,CASSYDSSGNTIYF
NA,TRBV9,TRBJ2-5,NA,TGTGCCAGCAGCGATCCGGGGGTAGGGGAGACCCAGTACTTC,CASSDPGVGETQYF
TRBD1,TRBV18,TRBJ2-7,many,TGTGCCAGCTCAGACGGGGACAGGGGACGCGAGCAGTACTTC,CASSDGDRGREQYF
NA,TRBV11-1,TRBJ2-3,once,TGTGCCAGCAGCCCTGTGGTTTCCACAGATACGCAGTATTTT,CASSPVVSTDTQYF
TRBD1,TRBV24-1,TRBJ1-2,few,TGTGCCACCAGTGATCACTCGACGAACAGGGGCGGCTACACCTTC,CATSDHSTNRGGYTF